The 19 T cell receptor beta chains given below trace back to one sample, sequenced in a study of graft-versus-host responses after intestinal transplantation. These receptors lack a known antigen. The method was immunoSEQ multiplex PCR; TCRdb's version includes in-frame clones alone and lacks a portion of them. The table has roughly 90,000 clones, 75% to 95% seen once; the top ten hold 0.35%. Source: unstimulated CD4+ T cells sorted from spleen or lymph node cells, taken before transplant. These TCRs come from a human donor who was the organ donor for an intestinal transplant.

The rearrangement links TRBV28 to TRBJ2-7; 7 bases align to TRBD2. The ends lost 5 bases at V and 1 base at J; junction bases unmatched: 2. The CDR3 runs to 13 residues. The germline V gene encodes CDR1 MDHEN and CDR2 SYDVKM. The CDR3 coding sequence is TGTGCCAGCAGTCCGGGAGGTTCCTACGAGCAGTACTTC. It encodes CASSPGGSYEQYF.

CDR3: CAIKGTDTQYF. The CDR3 region has the DNA TGTGCCATCAAGGGGACAGATACGCAGTATTTT. This chain joins TRBV10-3 and TRBJ2-3; D might be TRBD1 (5 bases). V shed 7 bases and J shed 3 bases, with 5 bases lying between them. Germline V gene lookup returns CDR1 ENHRY and CDR2 SYGVKD. The CDR3 contains 11 residues.

V gene TRBV10-3 combines with J gene TRBJ2-1; D ambiguous. The V gene lost 11 bases and the J gene lost 4 bases, with 18 bases spanning the gap. CDR1 is ENHRY and CDR2 is SYGVKD in the germline V gene. The CDR3 extends over 14 amino acids. The CDR3 nucleotides are TGTGCCTCCTCTAGTCCGACGGCGTACAATGAGCAGTTCTTC. Translated, it gives CASSSPTAYNEQFF.

The V call is TRBV7-4, the J call TRBJ2-7; D is perhaps TRBD1 (5 bases). The V end was cut by 3 bases, the J end by 7 bases, with 7 bases between. CDR1 and CDR2 from the germline V gene are SGHVT and SQSDAQ. CDR3 size: 11 residues. CDR3 sequence: CASSFYREQYF. Here the CDR3 DNA reads TGTGCCAGCAGCTTCTACAGGGAGCAGTACTTC. The full variable domain, its missing parts supplied by reference TRBV7-4 and TRBJ2-7, is GAGVSQSPRYKVAKRGRDVALRCDSISGHVTLYWYRQTLGQGSEVLTYSQSDAQRDKSGRPSGRFSAERPERSVSTLKIQRTEQGDSAVYLCASSFYREQYFGPGTRLTVT.

The chain combines TRBV30 with TRBJ1-2; D unclear. Trimming pared 3 bases from V and 8 bases from J, leaving 16 bases between. CDR1 is GTSNPN and CDR2 is SVGIG in the germline V gene (reference sequence). The CDR3 is made up of 13 amino acids. CDR3 sequence (DNA): TGTGCCTGGAGAGGAGATTTCGTCCAGGGCTACACCTTC. Amino acid sequence: CAWRGDFVQGYTF.

The chain recombines TRBV28 with TRBJ1-4, with D tentatively TRBD1 (5 bases). There are 14 residues in the CDR3. Germline CDR1 reads MDHEN; CDR2 reads SYDVKM. Trimming shortened V by 7 bases and J by 12 bases, and 21 bases separated the two germline ends. CDR3: CASTLRGGSLELFF. The CDR3 DNA sequence: TGTGCCAGCACTCTCCGTGGGGGGAGTCTGGAACTGTTTTTT.

This clone was seen once. The chain has TRBV28 and TRBJ2-1; TRBD2 might be the D (6 bases). This CDR3 has 15 amino acids. V lost 7 bases and J 4 bases, leaving 17 bases between the germline ends. The germline V gene encodes CDR1 MDHEN and CDR2 SYDVKM. CDR3 residues: CASIGAGWAYNEQFF. The CDR3 bases are TGTGCCAGCATAGGGGCGGGGTGGGCGTACAATGAGCAGTTCTTC.

The chain employs TRBV25-1 and TRBJ1-6, with D possibly being TRBD1 (5 bases). The germline V gene encodes CDR1 MGHDK and CDR2 SYGVNS. The CDR3 has 15 amino acids. V dropped 1 base and J dropped 5 bases, with 9 bases sitting between them. The DNA for the CDR3 is TGTGCCAGCAGTGAATTAGACAGTGATAATTCACCCCTCCACTTT. It translates to CASSELDSDNSPLHF.

The chain recombines TRBV5-1 with TRBJ1-5, with D perhaps matching TRBD1 (6 bases). The CDR3 totals 15 residues. The germline V gene encodes CDR1 SGHRS and CDR2 YFSETQ. V was shortened by 1 base and J by 3 bases, with 11 bases between the two germline ends. The CDR3 region is CASSLTGQINQPQHF. As DNA, the CDR3 is TGCGCCAGCAGCTTGACAGGACAGATCAATCAGCCCCAGCATTTT.

The chain employs TRBV5-1 and TRBJ2-5; D unresolved. The CDR3 loop spans 14 amino acids. Looked up from germline, CDR1 is SGHRS and CDR2 is YFSETQ. Trimming removed 0 bases at V and 3 bases at J, with 9 bases between. The CDR3 here is CASSLVTAEETQYF. CDR3 bases: TGCGCCAGCAGCTTGGTAACGGCGGAAGAGACCCAGTACTTC. Full variable domain (outside the CDR3, taken from reference TRBV5-1 and TRBJ2-5): KAGVTQTPRYLIKTRGQQVTLSCSPISGHRSVSWYQQTPGQGLQFLFEYFSETQRNKGNFPGRFSGRQFSNSRSEMNVSTLELGDSALYLCASSLVTAEETQYFGPGTRLLVL.

This clone has a handful of counts. CDR3 nucleotides: TGTGCCAGCAGCCAAAATGTTCTCCCCACCGGGGAGCTGTTTTTT. It is translated as CASSQNVLPTGELFF. This chain uses TRBV4-2 with TRBJ2-2; D gene unclear. CDR3 length equals 15 residues. Trimming took off 2 bases at V and 4 bases at J, with 11 bases between the two ends. Germline V gene data show CDR1 as LGHNA and CDR2 as YNFKEQ.

This rearrangement joins TRBV5-5 to TRBJ2-5; 8 nucleotides line up with TRBD1. CDR1 and CDR2 (germline): SGHKS, YYEKEE (reference sequence). With 3 bases clipped from V and 2 bases from J, the junction kept 12 bases outside the gene matches. CDR3 length: 17 residues. The CDR3, as DNA: TGTGCCAGCAGCTCGGACGAAGGACAGGGTAGACAAGAGACCCAGTACTTC. This codes for CASSSDEGQGRQETQYF.

The rearrangement links TRBV10-3 to TRBJ2-5, with 12 bases that match TRBD2. There are 16 residues in the CDR3. Trimming at V came to 3 bases and at J to 3 bases, leaving 5 bases not matched to a gene. Germline CDR1 reads ENHRY; CDR2 reads SYGVKD. Here the CDR3 reads CAISELAGGIKETQYF. CDR3 sequence (DNA): TGTGCCATCAGTGAACTAGCGGGGGGAATAAAAGAGACCCAGTACTTC.

This clone was seen once. The gene calls are TRBV19 and TRBJ2-1; 10 bases fit TRBD2. Trimming cost V 7 bases and J 7 bases; bases outside gene matches: 10. Germline V gene sequence: CDR1 LNHDA, CDR2 SQIVND (reference sequence). CDR3 size: 15 residues. The CDR3 here is CASKGDAGLANEQFF. The CDR3 DNA is TGTGCCAGTAAGGGAGACGCGGGACTAGCGAATGAGCAGTTCTTC.

V and J are TRBV4-2 and TRBJ2-7, with D unclear. The CDR3 is 15 amino acids. The V gene lost 1 base and the J gene lost 2 bases, with 12 bases spanning the gap. Germline assignment: CDR1 LGHNA and CDR2 YNFKEQ. The DNA for the CDR3 is TGTGCCAGCAGCCAAGCGGTGGCGGATCCCTACGAGCAGTACTTC. This translates into CASSQAVADPYEQYF.

The rearrangement joins TRBV11-1 to TRBJ2-7; D not certain. Trimming took off 3 bases at V and 3 bases at J, with 15 bases between the two ends. The CDR3 runs to 15 residues. Germline assignment: CDR1 SGHAT and CDR2 FQDESV (reference sequence). The CDR3 here is CASSFASVPFYEQYF. In DNA form, the CDR3 reads TGTGCCAGCAGCTTCGCGTCCGTCCCCTTCTACGAGCAGTACTTC.

The rearrangement joins TRBV11-1 to TRBJ1-1, with 8 positions matching TRBD1. The germline CDR1 and CDR2 sequences are SGHAT and FQDESV (reference sequence). CDR3 length equals 15 residues. Losses at the gene ends were 5 bases for V and 0 bases for J; bases not matched to a gene: 5. CDR3: CASSPRTGMNTEAFF. CDR3 nucleotides: TGTGCCAGCAGCCCTCGGACAGGGATGAACACTGAAGCTTTCTTT.

The chain combines TRBV11-2 with TRBJ1-6; D unresolved. This CDR3 comprises 12 residues. In germline, CDR1 is SGHAT, CDR2 FQNNGV. The V gene lost 1 base and the J gene lost 14 bases, with 9 bases spanning the gap. The CDR3 reads CASSLGAGSLHF. CDR3 nucleotide sequence: TGTGCCAGCAGCTTAGGAGCGGGTTCCCTCCACTTT.

The chain joins TRBV2 to TRBJ2-2; 7 bases are a match to TRBD2. This CDR3 has 15 residues. The J segment lost 3 bases and the V segment lost 5 bases, leaving 6 bases of the junction unmatched. Germline V CDR1 and CDR2: SNHLY, FYNNEI. CDR3 amino acids: CASSWEGLDTGELFF. The CDR3 DNA sequence: TGTGCCAGCAGTTGGGAGGGACTCGACACCGGGGAGCTGTTTTTT. Together with reference TRBV2 and TRBJ2-2, the CDR3 gives the full variable domain: EPEVTQTPSHQVTQMGQEVILRCVPISNHLYFYWYRQILGQKVEFLVSFYNNEISEKSEIFDDQFSVERPDGSNFTLKIRSTKLEDSAMYFCASSWEGLDTGELFFGEGSRLTVL.